Described below is a single T cell receptor (beta chain) sequence and its context. These data are taken from a study of blood T cell repertoires in COVID-19. Study-wide background: Sites in the United States, Italy and Spain provided acute and convalescent COVID-19 samples.

Sequencing was performed with immunoSEQ multiplex PCR; in TCRdb, only in-frame clones are kept and a portion is missing. The data show some 120,000 clones, with 80% to 95% seen just once and around 2.1% held by the top ten. Sequenced: peripheral blood. The receptor was derived from a man in his fifties with COVID-19, enrolled during active disease.

CDR3 loop: CASSIEIAGGLSTGELFF. CDR3 sequence (DNA): TGTGCCAGTAGTATCGAGATAGCGGGAGGGCTCTCGACCGGGGAGCTGTTTTTT. The chain recombines TRBV19 with TRBJ2-2, with 11 nucleotides matching TRBD2. The CDR3 has 18 amino acids. The ends lost 3 bases at V and 5 bases at J; junction bases unmatched: 11. Per the germline V gene, CDR1 is LNHDA and CDR2 is SQIVND (reference sequence).